Below, 3 T cell receptor beta chains from the same sample are listed, as sequenced in a study of blood T cell repertoires in COVID-19. The repertoire was sequenced with immunoSEQ multiplex PCR; TCRdb's copy has only in-frame clones and lacks some. This sample has approximately 230,000 clones; about 80% occur once, and the top ten carry 15%. The sample comprised PBMCs or T cells enriched from blood (not recorded which). The receptors here all came from a man aged 40-49 years who had recovered from COVID-19.

CDR3 bases: TGTGCCACCCATGGACTAGCGCGAGAGACCCAGTACTTC. Amino acids: CATHGLARETQYF. The chain links TRBV10-3 to TRBJ2-5; 9 nucleotides align to TRBD2. From germline, CDR1 is ENHRY and CDR2 SYGVKD. This CDR3 contains 13 residues. Germline trimming cut 10 bases from V and 4 bases from J; bases unmatched to any gene: 7.

This sequence joins TRBV6-4 and TRBJ2-2; 8 bases are a match to TRBD2. V was clipped by 6 bases and J by 5 bases; unmatched bases: 5. CDR1 is MRHNA and CDR2 is SNTAGT in the germline V gene. The CDR3 totals 14 residues. The DNA for the CDR3 is TGTGCCAGCAGACGACTAGCGACGACCGGGGAGCTGTTTTTT. Translation gives CASRRLATTGELFF.

The J gene is TRBJ2-7, the V gene TRBV4-1; D remains unclear. This CDR3 has 15 amino acids. Germline V lookup: CDR1 MGHRA, CDR2 YSYEKL. The V and J ends lost 1 base and 0 bases respectively, with 10 bases between them. The CDR3 loop reads CASSQVSQYSYEQYF. The CDR3 nucleotides read TGCGCCAGCAGCCAAGTAAGTCAGTACTCCTACGAGCAGTACTTC.